Presented here are 4 T cell receptor beta chains from one specimen sequenced in a study of blood T cell repertoires in COVID-19. Using immunoSEQ multiplex PCR, the repertoire was profiled, and TCRdb retains in-frame clones only, with some absent. Of tens of thousands of clones listed, nearly 90% are singletons. The specimen sequenced was peripheral blood. These receptors were obtained from a human donor in a cohort sampled during active COVID-19.

The chain combines TRBV19 with TRBJ1-4; 7 bases match TRBD1. J gave up 7 bases and V 9 bases, and 14 bases lay outside the gene matches. This CDR3 spans 15 amino acids. Germline V gives CDR1 LNHDA, CDR2 SQIVND (reference sequence). Here the CDR3 DNA reads TGTGCCAGCAGCACAGGGGCCGCTGGAGGTGAAAAACTGTTTTTT. This encodes CASSTGAAGGEKLFF.

This rearrangement joins TRBV18 to TRBJ1-3, with TRBD1 matching 9 bases. Germline trimming cut 3 bases from V and 2 bases from J; bases unmatched to any gene: 5. The CDR3 has 16 residues. Germline V lookup: CDR1 KGHSH, CDR2 LQKENI. The CDR3 region is CASSPIDRGAGNTIYF. DNA of the CDR3: TGTGCCAGCTCACCGATCGACAGGGGGGCTGGAAACACCATATATTTT.

The chain links TRBV19 to TRBJ1-2, with unresolved D. CDR1 LNHDA and CDR2 SQIVND come from the germline V gene (reference sequence). The CDR3 extends over 14 amino acids. V was pared by 1 base and J by 4 bases, with 10 bases between. The CDR3 region has the DNA TGTGCCAGTAGTATAGTCGCCACAACCTATGGCTACACCTTC. It translates to CASSIVATTYGYTF.

A remark on this clone: Sequence at one end of the junction differs from germline and may be a read error. The chain couples TRBV5-1 to TRBJ2-3, with 15 nucleotides matching TRBD2. The CDR3 extends over 17 amino acids. CDR1 and CDR2 (germline): SGHRS, YFSETQ. The CDR3, as DNA: TGCGCCCGCAGCGGGGGACTAGCGGGGGGCTCCACAGATACGCAGTATTTT. Protein product: CARSGGLAGGSTDTQYF. The whole variable domain, filled in from reference TRBV5-1 and TRBJ2-3, reads KAGVTQTPRYLIKTRGQQVTLSCSPISGHRSVSWYQQTPGQGLQFLFEYFSETQRNKGNFPGRFSGRQFSNSRSEMNVSTLELGDSALYLCARSGGLAGGSTDTQYFGPGTRLTVL.